What follows describes a single T cell receptor beta chain. Assay used: immunoSEQ multiplex PCR; TCRdb lists only in-frame clones, some missing. The repertoire has around 2,000,000 clones, approximately 95% of them found once; the top ten carry 0.95% to 1.5%. The sample comes from a study of shared clonotypes between healthy human individuals. Naive CD8 cells, CD45RO-negative and positively selected for CCR7, excluded terminally differentiated effector memory CD45RA+ cells. The CDR3 extends over 15 amino acids. CDR1 and CDR2 (germline): MNHEY, SVGAGI. The V and J ends lost 4 bases and 1 base respectively, with 11 bases between them.

Sample: naive CD8+ T cells sorted from blood. The TCR originated in a man aged 18 to 29 in good health. The chain has TRBV6-5 and TRBJ1-5, with a weak D call TRBD1 (6 bases). The CDR3 DNA follows: TGTGCCAGCAGTTCGGCGGGGGCGAGCAATCAGCCCCAGCATTTT. Translating gives CASSSAGASNQPQHF.